The rows below give T cell receptor beta chains drawn from one sample of a study of cytomegalovirus exposure and HLA in healthy donors. TCRdb keeps only in-frame clones here, not all; method: immunoSEQ multiplex PCR. The sample consists of approximately 92,000 clones, approximately 70% of them appearing once. Sample: PBMCs. The source is a man aged 50 to 59 in good health and CMV-seronegative. Each CDR3 is given with its conserved first and last residue. Each record gives: CDR3 DNA, CDR3 protein, J gene, D gene, clone size, V gene. D genes are given only for firm matches. Some rows have no size entry. The others give once, few or many, or a class for an expanded clone.

CDR3 DNA: TGCGCCAGCAGCTCGGGAGGGAGTTACTATGGCTACACCTTC
CDR3 protein: CASSSGGSYYGYTF
J gene: TRBJ1-2
D gene: NA
clone size: few
V gene: TRBV4-1

CDR3 DNA: TGTGCCAGCAGCCCCGGACTAGCAGGACCTAATGAGCAGTTCTTC
CDR3 protein: CASSPGLAGPNEQFF
J gene: TRBJ2-1
D gene: TRBD2
clone size: NA
V gene: TRBV5-6

CDR3 DNA: TGCAGCGTTGCCTCCGGGACAGGGACCTACAATGAGCAGTTCTTC
CDR3 protein: CSVASGTGTYNEQFF
J gene: TRBJ2-1
D gene: TRBD1
clone size: NA
V gene: TRBV29-1

CDR3 DNA: TGTGCCAGCAGCTTAGGACAGGAAGACGTCCTGACTTTC
CDR3 protein: CASSLGQEDVLTF
J gene: TRBJ2-6
D gene: NA
clone size: NA
V gene: TRBV7-9

CDR3 DNA: TGTGCCTGGGGACAGGGGTGGACTGAAGCTTTCTTT
CDR3 protein: CAWGQGWTEAFF
J gene: TRBJ1-1
D gene: TRBD1
clone size: NA
V gene: TRBV30

CDR3 DNA: TGTGCCAGCAGCGCCCAAACAGGGACGCAAAACTATGGCTACACCTTC
CDR3 protein: CASSAQTGTQNYGYTF
J gene: TRBJ1-2
D gene: NA
clone size: NA
V gene: TRBV9

CDR3 DNA: TGCGCCAGCAGCCAAGATAGAGAGGGGGCGAGGGCCGGGGAGCTGTTTTTT
CDR3 protein: CASSQDREGARAGELFF
J gene: TRBJ2-2
D gene: TRBD1
clone size: NA
V gene: TRBV4-3

CDR3 DNA: TGTGCCAGCAGACGTAGCGGGTCCTACAATGAGCAGTTCTTC
CDR3 protein: CASRRSGSYNEQFF
J gene: TRBJ2-1
D gene: TRBD2
clone size: NA
V gene: TRBV5-6

CDR3 DNA: TGCGCCAGCAGCTGGCGGGAGAACACAGGGAATGAGCAGTTCTTC
CDR3 protein: CASSWRENTGNEQFF
J gene: TRBJ2-1
D gene: NA
clone size: NA
V gene: TRBV5-1

CDR3 DNA: TGTGCCAGTAGGGCCCTAGCGCAGTACAATGAGCAGTTCTTC
CDR3 protein: CASRALAQYNEQFF
J gene: TRBJ2-1
D gene: NA
clone size: NA
V gene: TRBV19

CDR3 DNA: TGTGCCAGTAGTATGCGGGTTTATAGCAATCAGCCCCAGCATTTT
CDR3 protein: CASSMRVYSNQPQHF
J gene: TRBJ1-5
D gene: NA
clone size: NA
V gene: TRBV19

CDR3 DNA: TGCGCCAGCAGTGAGGGACAGGGTAGCCAAGAGACCCAGTACTTC
CDR3 protein: CASSEGQGSQETQYF
J gene: TRBJ2-5
D gene: TRBD1
clone size: NA
V gene: TRBV10-1

CDR3 DNA: TGTGCCAGCAGCGTAGCAGGGGGCCAGGACTATGGCTACACCTTC
CDR3 protein: CASSVAGGQDYGYTF
J gene: TRBJ1-2
D gene: TRBD1
clone size: NA
V gene: TRBV9

CDR3 DNA: TGTGCCAGCAGCCAAGCAGGGGGGCGGACTGAAGCTTTCTTT
CDR3 protein: CASSQAGGRTEAFF
J gene: TRBJ1-1
D gene: TRBD1
clone size: NA
V gene: TRBV4-2

CDR3 DNA: TGTGCCAGCAGTTTCCCCTATAGCGGGGAATCAGATACGCAGTATTTT
CDR3 protein: CASSFPYSGESDTQYF
J gene: TRBJ2-3
D gene: TRBD2
clone size: NA
V gene: TRBV6-6

CDR3 DNA: TGTGCCAGCAGCGGAGGACGGGGGTTTAGTCAGCCCCAGCATTTT
CDR3 protein: CASSGGRGFSQPQHF
J gene: TRBJ1-5
D gene: NA
clone size: NA
V gene: TRBV5-8

CDR3 DNA: TGTGCCAGCAGTACCGGGTCGCAAGAGACCCAGTACTTC
CDR3 protein: CASSTGSQETQYF
J gene: TRBJ2-5
D gene: NA
clone size: NA
V gene: TRBV5-4

CDR3 DNA: TGTGCCAGCAGGCCCGTGGGAGGGTTGGGGAAAGCTTTCTTT
CDR3 protein: CASRPVGGLGKAFF
J gene: TRBJ1-1
D gene: NA
clone size: NA
V gene: TRBV7-2

CDR3 DNA: TGTGCCAGCAGTTTGGTGGCAGGGGGCGGTGGCTACACCTTC
CDR3 protein: CASSLVAGGGGYTF
J gene: TRBJ1-2
D gene: TRBD1
clone size: NA
V gene: TRBV27

CDR3 DNA: TGTGCCAGCTCACCATCGAGGGGCAATCAGCCCCAGCATTTT
CDR3 protein: CASSPSRGNQPQHF
J gene: TRBJ1-5
D gene: NA
clone size: NA
V gene: TRBV18

CDR3 DNA: TGCGCCAGCAGCTTGGCCCTAGCGGGGGTCTACGAGCAGTACTTC
CDR3 protein: CASSLALAGVYEQYF
J gene: TRBJ2-7
D gene: TRBD2
clone size: NA
V gene: TRBV5-1

CDR3 DNA: TGTGCCATCAGCTTACAGAACACTGAAGCTTTCTTT
CDR3 protein: CAISLQNTEAFF
J gene: TRBJ1-1
D gene: NA
clone size: once
V gene: TRBV10-3

CDR3 DNA: TGTGCCAGCAGCTCCAGCTGGGCCCCGGGACTGGTCTACAATGAGCAGTTCTTC
CDR3 protein: CASSSSWAPGLVYNEQFF
J gene: TRBJ2-1
D gene: NA
clone size: NA
V gene: TRBV5-6

CDR3 DNA: TGTGCCAGTAGTCCACCCCAGTTCCGTCATCAGCCCCAGCATTTT
CDR3 protein: CASSPPQFRHQPQHF
J gene: TRBJ1-5
D gene: NA
clone size: NA
V gene: TRBV19

CDR3 DNA: TGCGCCAGCAGCCAAAGCTTCGCAGATACGCAGTATTTT
CDR3 protein: CASSQSFADTQYF
J gene: TRBJ2-3
D gene: NA
clone size: NA
V gene: TRBV4-3

CDR3 DNA: TGTGCCAGCAGTTTATCGCTGAACACCTACGAGCAGTACTTC
CDR3 protein: CASSLSLNTYEQYF
J gene: TRBJ2-7
D gene: NA
clone size: NA
V gene: TRBV27

CDR3 DNA: TGCGCCAGCAGCCGCCTTCTTGACAGGGGGAATGAAAAACTGTTTTTT
CDR3 protein: CASSRLLDRGNEKLFF
J gene: TRBJ1-4
D gene: TRBD1
clone size: few
V gene: TRBV4-3

CDR3 DNA: TGTGCCAGCAGCTGGGTGGGCAGTAGCACTGAAGCTTTCTTT
CDR3 protein: CASSWVGSSTEAFF
J gene: TRBJ1-1
D gene: NA
clone size: NA
V gene: TRBV7-9

CDR3 DNA: TGTGCCAGCAGCTTGCTCCCCGGGCAGGGTGAAAAACTGTTTTTT
CDR3 protein: CASSLLPGQGEKLFF
J gene: TRBJ1-4
D gene: NA
clone size: NA
V gene: TRBV5-4

CDR3 DNA: TGCGCCAGCAGCCCCAGGACAGGGGTGACAGATACGCAGTATTTT
CDR3 protein: CASSPRTGVTDTQYF
J gene: TRBJ2-3
D gene: TRBD1
clone size: NA
V gene: TRBV4-3

CDR3 DNA: TGCGCCAGCAGCTTAGGGGAGGATGGCGAAAAACTGTTTTTT
CDR3 protein: CASSLGEDGEKLFF
J gene: TRBJ1-4
D gene: NA
clone size: NA
V gene: TRBV5-1

CDR3 DNA: TGTGCCAGCAGCTTTCTAGGTTCGGGGACCCAGTACTTC
CDR3 protein: CASSFLGSGTQYF
J gene: TRBJ2-5
D gene: NA
clone size: few
V gene: TRBV7-2

CDR3 DNA: TGTGCCAGCAGCTGGCTGACAGGCACGAACACCGGGGAGCTGTTTTTT
CDR3 protein: CASSWLTGTNTGELFF
J gene: TRBJ2-2
D gene: NA
clone size: NA
V gene: TRBV5-4

CDR3 DNA: TGTGCCAGTACCTCGCTTCCAGGGGGCGTGGGAGAGACCCAGTACTTC
CDR3 protein: CASTSLPGGVGETQYF
J gene: TRBJ2-5
D gene: TRBD1
clone size: NA
V gene: TRBV19

CDR3 DNA: TGCGCCAGCAGCGTTATCGGGACAGACAATGAGCAGTTCTTC
CDR3 protein: CASSVIGTDNEQFF
J gene: TRBJ2-1
D gene: TRBD1
clone size: NA
V gene: TRBV5-1